Listed below are T cell receptor beta chains from one sample, sequenced in a study of shared clonotypes between healthy human individuals. Assay used: immunoSEQ multiplex PCR; TCRdb lists only in-frame clones, some missing. The repertoire holds 2 million to 3 million clones, with approximately 93% as singletons. The specimen sequenced was naive CD4+ T cells from PBMCs. The receptors originated from a man aged 18-30 years in good health. Some clones in this sample may be carry-over from other donors' samples. CDR3s include the opening cysteine and the closing phenylalanine or tryptophan. The D gene is left open where the match is weak. Size values are once, few and many counts, or a class for expanded clones, and some rows have none.

j_gene: TRBJ2-5; d_gene: TRBD1; v_gene: TRBV11-3; abundance: .; CDR3aa: CASSLGQGAQETQYF; CDR3nt: TGTGCCAGCAGCTTAGGGCAGGGGGCCCAAGAGACCCAGTACTTC
j_gene: TRBJ2-3; d_gene: .; v_gene: TRBV29-1; abundance: .; CDR3aa: CSGKAGHLSTDTQYF; CDR3nt: TGCAGCGGGAAGGCGGGACACCTAAGCACAGATACGCAGTATTTT
j_gene: TRBJ2-7; d_gene: TRBD2; v_gene: TRBV4-1; abundance: .; CDR3aa: CASSQPGTISYEQYF; CDR3nt: TGCGCCAGCAGCCAGCCTGGGACTATCTCCTACGAGCAGTACTTC
j_gene: TRBJ1-1; d_gene: TRBD1; v_gene: TRBV11-3; abundance: .; CDR3aa: CASSSGQGSTNTEAFF; CDR3nt: TGTGCCAGCAGCTCGGGACAGGGGAGTACGAACACTGAAGCTTTCTTT
j_gene: TRBJ2-2; d_gene: .; v_gene: TRBV9; abundance: .; CDR3aa: CASSARDGLNTGELFF; CDR3nt: TGTGCCAGCAGCGCCCGGGACGGATTGAACACCGGGGAGCTGTTTTTT
j_gene: TRBJ1-5; d_gene: TRBD1; v_gene: TRBV2; abundance: .; CDR3aa: CASAGQGNQPQHF; CDR3nt: TGTGCCAGCGCGGGACAGGGGAATCAGCCCCAGCATTTT
j_gene: TRBJ2-3; d_gene: .; v_gene: TRBV4-3; abundance: .; CDR3aa: CASSLRAAGKDTDTQYF; CDR3nt: TGCGCCAGCAGCCTCCGAGCGGCGGGAAAAGACACAGATACGCAGTATTTT
j_gene: TRBJ1-3; d_gene: .; v_gene: TRBV30; abundance: .; CDR3aa: CARTQGYSGNTIYF; CDR3nt: TGTGCCCGGACACAGGGCTACTCTGGAAACACCATATATTTT
j_gene: TRBJ1-2; d_gene: TRBD1; v_gene: TRBV6-6; abundance: .; CDR3aa: CASTPETGNYGYTF; CDR3nt: TGTGCCAGCACGCCCGAGACAGGGAACTATGGCTACACCTTC
j_gene: TRBJ1-5; d_gene: .; v_gene: TRBV28; abundance: .; CDR3aa: CASSPGGSNQPQHF; CDR3nt: TGTGCCAGCAGCCCGGGAGGCAGCAATCAGCCCCAGCATTTT
j_gene: TRBJ2-7; d_gene: .; v_gene: TRBV4-1; abundance: .; CDR3aa: CASSQVQQAHYEQYF; CDR3nt: TGCGCCAGCAGCCAAGTCCAACAAGCTCACTACGAGCAGTACTTC
j_gene: TRBJ2-7; d_gene: TRBD1; v_gene: TRBV28; abundance: .; CDR3aa: CASSPRGTGSYEQYF; CDR3nt: TGTGCCAGCAGCCCTAGGGGGACAGGGTCCTACGAGCAGTACTTC
j_gene: TRBJ2-2; d_gene: .; v_gene: TRBV28; abundance: once; CDR3aa: CASSSGGSNTGELFF; CDR3nt: TGTGCCAGCAGTTCTGGGGGGTCGAACACCGGGGAGCTGTTTTTT
j_gene: TRBJ2-1; d_gene: .; v_gene: TRBV9; abundance: once; CDR3aa: CASSVGADNRQFF; CDR3nt: TGTGCCAGCAGCGTAGGAGCGGACAACCGGCAGTTCTTC
j_gene: TRBJ1-4; d_gene: TRBD1; v_gene: TRBV2; abundance: .; CDR3aa: CASRGGFEKLFF; CDR3nt: TGTGCCAGCAGAGGGGGCTTTGAAAAACTGTTTTTT
j_gene: TRBJ1-3; d_gene: .; v_gene: TRBV19; abundance: .; CDR3aa: CASGRRTSSGNTIYF; CDR3nt: TGTGCCAGTGGAAGGAGGACAAGCTCTGGAAACACCATATATTTT
j_gene: TRBJ1-3; d_gene: .; v_gene: TRBV7-9; abundance: .; CDR3aa: CASSRGETSASGNTIYF; CDR3nt: TGTGCCAGCAGTCGGGGGGAGACTTCTGCCTCTGGAAACACCATATATTTT
j_gene: TRBJ2-7; d_gene: .; v_gene: TRBV6-5; abundance: .; CDR3aa: CASSNLRGEQYF; CDR3nt: TGTGCCAGCAGTAACCTACGGGGCGAGCAGTACTTC
j_gene: TRBJ2-3; d_gene: .; v_gene: TRBV5-1; abundance: .; CDR3aa: CASSFYMLATDTQYF; CDR3nt: TGCGCCAGCAGCTTCTATATGCTAGCAACAGATACGCAGTATTTT
j_gene: TRBJ1-3; d_gene: .; v_gene: TRBV15; abundance: .; CDR3aa: CATSRVDNRAGNTIYF; CDR3nt: TGTGCCACCAGCAGAGTCGATAACAGGGCCGGAAACACCATATATTTT
j_gene: TRBJ2-7; d_gene: .; v_gene: TRBV4-2; abundance: .; CDR3aa: CASSQDPGFSYEQYF; CDR3nt: TGTGCCAGCAGCCAAGACCCAGGTTTTTCCTACGAGCAGTACTTC
j_gene: TRBJ2-5; d_gene: TRBD2; v_gene: TRBV7-2; abundance: .; CDR3aa: CASSLVFMAGGIETQYF; CDR3nt: TGTGCCAGCAGCTTAGTTTTTATGGCGGGAGGAATCGAGACCCAGTACTTC
j_gene: TRBJ1-5; d_gene: TRBD1; v_gene: TRBV28; abundance: .; CDR3aa: CASSLNRGVNQPQHF; CDR3nt: TGTGCCAGCAGTTTAAACAGGGGTGTGAATCAGCCCCAGCATTTT
j_gene: TRBJ1-4; d_gene: .; v_gene: TRBV29-1; abundance: .; CDR3aa: CSVVEDTTNEKLFF; CDR3nt: TGCAGCGTTGTAGAGGATACAACTAATGAAAAACTGTTTTTT
j_gene: TRBJ2-2; d_gene: TRBD2; v_gene: TRBV5-4; abundance: .; CDR3aa: CASSPPGTKTNTGELFF; CDR3nt: TGTGCCAGCAGCCCACCCGGGACTAAAACTAACACCGGGGAGCTGTTTTTT
j_gene: TRBJ2-5; d_gene: TRBD1; v_gene: TRBV5-1; abundance: .; CDR3aa: CASSLGTGPRETQYF; CDR3nt: TGCGCCAGCAGCTTAGGGACAGGGCCACGAGAGACCCAGTACTTC
j_gene: TRBJ1-2; d_gene: TRBD1; v_gene: TRBV28; abundance: .; CDR3aa: CASSIAGQGANYGYTF; CDR3nt: TGTGCCAGCAGTATAGCGGGACAGGGAGCTAACTATGGCTACACCTTC
j_gene: TRBJ1-2; d_gene: .; v_gene: TRBV28; abundance: .; CDR3aa: CASRTLRISYGYTF; CDR3nt: TGTGCCAGCAGAACCCTCAGAATTTCCTATGGCTACACCTTC
j_gene: TRBJ2-4; d_gene: .; v_gene: TRBV2; abundance: .; CDR3aa: CASSGPFIGIQYF; CDR3nt: TGTGCCAGCAGTGGGCCTTTTATAGGCATTCAGTACTTC
j_gene: TRBJ2-1; d_gene: .; v_gene: TRBV28; abundance: .; CDR3aa: CASTLAGSQGADEQFF; CDR3nt: TGTGCCAGCACCTTGGCAGGGTCGCAAGGTGCAGATGAGCAGTTCTTC
j_gene: TRBJ2-1; d_gene: TRBD2; v_gene: TRBV5-4; abundance: .; CDR3aa: CASSLTGTSVGNEQFF; CDR3nt: TGTGCCAGCAGCCTAACCGGGACTAGCGTTGGAAATGAGCAGTTCTTC
j_gene: TRBJ1-2; d_gene: TRBD1; v_gene: TRBV28; abundance: .; CDR3aa: CASAGTGATYNYGYTF; CDR3nt: TGTGCCAGCGCCGGGACAGGGGCGACTTATAACTATGGCTACACCTTC
j_gene: TRBJ2-1; d_gene: TRBD2; v_gene: TRBV5-6; abundance: .; CDR3aa: CASSLMRSGRAIEQFF; CDR3nt: TGTGCCAGCAGCTTGATGCGTAGCGGGAGGGCTATTGAGCAGTTCTTC
j_gene: TRBJ1-1; d_gene: .; v_gene: TRBV29-1; abundance: few; CDR3aa: CSADIKWNTEAFF; CDR3nt: TGCAGCGCCGATATCAAGTGGAACACTGAAGCTTTCTTT
j_gene: TRBJ2-1; d_gene: TRBD2; v_gene: TRBV4-1; abundance: .; CDR3aa: CASSRREGLYNEQFF; CDR3nt: TGCGCCAGCAGCCGGCGGGAGGGGTTATACAATGAGCAGTTCTTC